This TCR beta chain was sequenced during a study of control samples from healthy donors and cancer patients. Assay: immunoSEQ multiplex PCR; the TCRdb copy retains only in-frame clones and omits some. The data show 95,000 to 130,000 clones, approximately 93% seen once. The CDR3 runs 18 residues. The V gene end was trimmed by 5 bases and the J gene end by 4 bases; junction bases not matched to a gene: 15. In germline, CDR1 is SGHVS, CDR2 FQNEAQ. The chain has TRBV7-8 and TRBJ1-4; 8 nucleotides match TRBD1. Sequences were obtained from blood. This receptor was taken from a man aged 30 to 39 in good health. Here the CDR3 reads CASSPPSGGRVGNEKLFF. CDR3 nucleotides: TGTGCCAGCAGCCCCCCCTCAGGGGGCAGGGTCGGTAATGAAAAACTGTTTTTT.